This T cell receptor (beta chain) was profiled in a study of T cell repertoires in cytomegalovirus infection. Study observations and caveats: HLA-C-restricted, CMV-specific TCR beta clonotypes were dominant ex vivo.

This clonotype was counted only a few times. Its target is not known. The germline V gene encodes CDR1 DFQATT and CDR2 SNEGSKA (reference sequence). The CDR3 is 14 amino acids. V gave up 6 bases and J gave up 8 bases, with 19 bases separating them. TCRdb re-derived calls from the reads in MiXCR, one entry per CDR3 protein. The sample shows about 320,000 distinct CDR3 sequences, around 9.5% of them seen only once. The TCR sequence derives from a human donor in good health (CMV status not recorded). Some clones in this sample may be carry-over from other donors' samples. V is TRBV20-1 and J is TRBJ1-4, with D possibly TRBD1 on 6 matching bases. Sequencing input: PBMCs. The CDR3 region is CSAQTQGSGEKLFF. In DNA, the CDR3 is TGCAGTGCACAGACCCAGGGGTCTGGAGAAAAACTGTTTTTT.